This TCR beta chain appears in the sequencing data of a study of shared clonotypes between healthy human individuals. Comment on this clone: What it recognizes is unknown.

Overall study findings and caveats: Donor scarcity curtailed the genetic and exposure-history diversity represented herein. The study's rarefaction showed incomplete sorted-subset sequencing despite large depth.

A deep-level run was used for the assay. Original methodology: ImmunoSEQ only sent back junction sequences with no quality scores, so filtering was done differently. Here immunoSEQ multiplex PCR was the method, and the copy in TCRdb shows in-frame clones only, minus some. The D gene and trimming were derived from the DNA, and the V and J assignments and clone size from that table. This sample has about 2.4 million clones, with more than 80% found just once. The specimen sequenced was naive CD4+ T cells sorted from blood. Stated subset: CD45RA+ positively selected. This clonotype was sampled from a man younger than 30 in good health.

CDR3 coding DNA: TGTGCCAGCAGCGTGAGAAGCACAGACACTGAAGCTTTCTTT. Translating gives CASSVRSTDTEAFF. The V and J genes are TRBV9 and TRBJ1-1; D is uncertain. Germline-derived CDR1 and CDR2 are SGDLS and YYNGEE. V gave up 2 bases and J gave up 3 bases, with 11 bases separating them. The CDR3 has 14 amino acids.